A single sample gave rise to the 16 T cell receptor beta chains below, sequenced in a study of vaccination and CD4 T cells after COVID-19. Treatment defined: approximately 10-day PBMC culture with coronavirus spike peptide pools or control peptides (ViraFEST assay). Cultured CD4+ T cell DNA was sequenced using the Oncomine TCR Beta short-read assay. TCRdb reprocessed the PCR reads with MiXCR, giving one entry per CDR3 protein. The table lists around 13,000 distinct CDR3 sequences, roughly 42% of them singletons, with roughly 14% in the top ten. These receptors are not linked to any known antigen. Material: CD4+ T cells from blood, cultured in vitro. The receptors originated from a human donor who had recovered from COVID-19.

This clonotype was recorded a few times. J is TRBJ1-1 and V is TRBV6-5; D is unclear. The CDR3 contains 16 residues. Germline loops: CDR1 MNHEY, CDR2 SVGAGI. With 0 bases removed from V and 0 bases from J, the gap between germline ends came to 11 bases. The CDR3 sequence: CASSYSITGMNTEAFF. As DNA, the CDR3 is TGTGCCAGCAGTTACTCGATTACGGGGATGAACACTGAAGCTTTCTTT.

The sample holds a few counts of this clonotype. This sequence joins TRBV12-3 or TRBV12-4 and TRBJ1-2; weak D call: TRBD1 (6 bases). Deletions cut 6 bases from V and 5 bases from J, with 16 bases between. The CDR3 has 14 residues. The CDR3 DNA follows: TGTGCCAGCAGCTCCCGAAGGGGGTCATATGGCTACACCTTC. Encoded protein: CASSSRRGSYGYTF.

V gene TRBV12-3 or TRBV12-4 combines with J gene TRBJ1-5; D is unresolved. V gave up 2 bases and J gave up 2 bases, with 7 bases separating them. The CDR3 runs 14 residues. The CDR3 region is CASSLRPRNQPQHF. DNA for the CDR3: TGTGCCAGCAGTTTACGCCCGCGCAATCAGCCCCAGCATTTT.

The V call is TRBV20-1, the J call TRBJ2-5; D possibly corresponds to TRBD2 (6 bases). Germline-derived CDR1 and CDR2 are DFQATT and SNEGSKA (reference sequence). The V and J ends lost 0 bases and 5 bases respectively, with 13 bases between them. The length of the CDR3 is 14 residues. CDR3 nucleotide sequence: TGCAGTGCTAGAGACGGTCAGCGGGTGGAGACCCAGTACTTC. It yields the protein CSARDGQRVETQYF.

A few counts support this clonotype. The J gene is TRBJ1-2, the V gene TRBV19; TRBD1 is a possible D gene (5 bases). The ends were cut back, 0 bases at V and 4 bases at J, with 12 bases in the middle. CDR3 length equals 15 residues. Germline assignment: CDR1 LNHDA and CDR2 SQIVND (reference sequence). The CDR3 loop is CASSIEGGRIYGYTF. The CDR3 DNA reads as TGTGCCAGTAGTATAGAGGGGGGAAGGATCTATGGCTACACCTTC.

Points on this clonotype: One end of the junction fails to match germline, which may point to a read error. The V call is TRBV6-1, the J call TRBJ2-3; D unresolved. CDR3 length: 18 amino acids. Germline-derived CDR1 and CDR2 are MNHNS and SASEGT. CDR3: CASSEAQGFQGNTYTQYF. DNA of the CDR3: TGTGCCAGCAGTGAAGCACAAGGATTCCAAGGAAACACATATACGCAGTATTTT.

The chain couples TRBV15 to TRBJ1-3, with D unresolved. Trimming took off 0 bases at V and 0 bases at J, with 9 bases between the two ends. Germline V gene data show CDR1 as LNHNV and CDR2 as YYDKDF (reference sequence). This CDR3 contains 16 residues. CDR3 region: CATSRDQALSGNTIYF. Written as DNA, the CDR3 is TGTGCCACCAGCAGAGATCAAGCCCTCTCTGGAAACACCATATATTTT.

The chain recombines TRBV4-1 with TRBJ1-1, with D maybe TRBD1 (5 bases). The CDR3 loop spans 16 amino acids. Per the germline V gene, CDR1 is MGHRA and CDR2 is YSYEKL. Trimming pared 6 bases from V and 0 bases from J, leaving 17 bases between. The CDR3 here is CASRKGGANMNTEAFF. DNA for the CDR3: TGCGCCAGCAGAAAGGGAGGGGCGAACATGAACACTGAAGCTTTCTTT.

This clonotype has more than one count but fewer than ten. The chain joins TRBV5-1 to TRBJ2-2, with 9 bases identical to TRBD2. CDR3 length: 16 residues. Trimming cost V 4 bases and J 3 bases; bases outside gene matches: 7. CDR1 SGHRS and CDR2 YFSETQ come from the germline V gene. The CDR3 sequence: CASSPSAGGHTGELFF. In DNA, the CDR3 is TGCGCCAGCAGCCCCTCGGCGGGGGGGCACACCGGGGAGCTGTTTTTT.

This clonotype was counted between two and nine times. The genes are TRBV6-1 and TRBJ1-1, with 7 bases identical to TRBD1. Per germline, CDR1 MNHNS and CDR2 SASEGT. The CDR3 spans 11 residues. With 5 bases clipped from V and 9 bases from J, the junction kept 3 bases outside the gene matches. The CDR3 spells CASSTGAKAFF. The CDR3 DNA reads TGTGCCAGCAGTACAGGGGCGAAAGCTTTCTTT.

The chain is built from TRBV3-1 and TRBJ2-3; 14 bases match TRBD2. V gave up 3 bases and J gave up 0 bases; unmatched junction bases: 11. The V gene's germline CDR1 is LGHDT and CDR2 YNNKEL (reference sequence). The CDR3 spans 20 residues. In DNA form, the CDR3 reads TGTGCCAGCAGCCAGGCCTTCCCTCGGACTAGCGGGGGGAGCACAGATACGCAGTATTTT. Amino acid sequence: CASSQAFPRTSGGSTDTQYF.

In its sample, this clonotype ranks as medium-sized (0.01 to 0.1%). This sequence joins TRBV27 and TRBJ1-1; the D is unclear. CDR3 size: 13 residues. Trimming left V 3 bases short and J 7 bases short, with 12 bases between. Germline CDR1 is MNHEY and CDR2 is SMNVEV (reference sequence). This CDR3 reads CASSLREWGEAFF. The CDR3, as DNA: TGTGCCAGCAGTTTGAGGGAATGGGGTGAAGCTTTCTTT.

The chain combines TRBV10-1 with TRBJ1-1; 7 nucleotides agree with TRBD1. Germline V lookup: CDR1 WNHNN, CDR2 SYGVQD (reference sequence). This CDR3 has 12 residues. V trimming: 5 bases; J trimming: 10 bases; junction bases outside the gene matches: 7. CDR3 amino acids: CASSTQGTGAFF. CDR3 sequence (DNA): TGCGCCAGCAGTACACAGGGGACGGGAGCTTTCTTT.

This clonotype was recorded a few times. The chain joins TRBV6-2 or TRBV6-3 to TRBJ1-6; a possible D gene is TRBD1 (5 bases). This CDR3 has 15 amino acids. Trimming removed 10 bases at V and 7 bases at J, with 20 bases between. CDR1 is MNHEY, CDR2 SVGEGT, per germline. The CDR3 loop reads CATFHTGPSNSPLHF. The CDR3 nucleotides read TGTGCCACCTTCCACACGGGACCGTCCAATTCACCCCTCCACTTT.

The chain links TRBV19 to TRBJ2-2; possibly TRBD1 for D (5 bases). CDR3 size: 15 residues. CDR1 and CDR2 from the germline V gene are LNHDA and SQIVND (reference sequence). Trimming took 5 bases from V and 1 from J, leaving 11 bases between them. The CDR3 DNA is TGTGCCAGTAGTGCGTACAGGAGGAACACCGGGGAGCTGTTTTTT. Encoded protein: CASSAYRRNTGELFF.

The V and J genes are TRBV11-2 and TRBJ1-6, with TRBD1 matching 7 bases. The CDR3 has 15 residues. The V gene's germline CDR1 is SGHAT and CDR2 FQNNGV. Trimming removed 5 bases from V and 4 bases from J; junction bases left unmatched: 5. This CDR3 is CASSRDRAYNSPLHF. The CDR3, as DNA: TGTGCCAGCAGCCGCGACAGGGCGTATAATTCACCCCTCCACTTT.